Following are 20 T cell receptor beta chains from one sample sequenced in a study of Graves' ophthalmopathy and Graves' hyperthyroidism. Beta-chain TCR CDR3 regions were amplified from RNA transcripts. Second-round multiplex PCR came after a first-round RT-PCR that employed HTBI primers. TCRdb redid the calling of the multiplex PCR reads with MiXCR, one entry per CDR3 protein. The sample holds under 200,000 distinct CDR3 sequences; less than 45% are singletons and the top ten take roughly 5.8%. Sequenced material: peripheral blood. The origin of the receptors is a woman aged 40 to 50 with Graves' ophthalmopathy.

The V call is TRBV19, the J call TRBJ1-5; D call uncertain. The V end lost 3 bases, the J end lost 3 bases, and 9 bases lay between the germline ends. This CDR3 is built from 14 residues. Germline assignment: CDR1 LNHDA and CDR2 SQIVND (reference sequence). The CDR3, as DNA: TGTGCCAGTAGTATTCAGAACTCCAATCAGCCCCAGCATTTT. Encoded protein: CASSIQNSNQPQHF.

This clonotype was counted a few times. The chain employs TRBV11-2 and TRBJ2-7; D possibly corresponds to TRBD1 (6 bases). The V and J ends lost 1 base and 2 bases respectively, with 18 bases between them. CDR3 length equals 17 residues. CDR1 and CDR2 (germline): SGHAT, FQNNGV. CDR3 amino acids: CASSLGRGSTGAYEQYF. The CDR3 DNA follows: TGTGCCAGCAGCTTAGGACGAGGATCGACAGGCGCCTACGAGCAGTACTTC.

This clonotype was seen at least ten times. This sequence joins TRBV20-1 and TRBJ2-5, with 9 bases that match TRBD2. J gave up 5 bases and V 0 bases, and 7 bases lay outside the gene matches. Germline CDR1 and CDR2: DFQATT and SNEGSKA (reference sequence). This CDR3 contains 15 residues. CDR3 sequence reads: CSARDGREGRETQYF. In DNA, the CDR3 is TGCAGTGCTAGAGATGGGCGGGAGGGCCGCGAGACCCAGTACTTC.

This rearrangement joins TRBV6-1 to TRBJ2-7; 9 bases map to TRBD2. The CDR3 totals 15 residues. Trimming cost V 2 bases and J 1 base; bases outside gene matches: 3. Germline V gene sequence: CDR1 MNHNS, CDR2 SASEGT. The CDR3 reads CASSEFAGGSYEQYF. CDR3 DNA sequence: TGTGCCAGCAGTGAATTCGCGGGAGGGTCCTACGAGCAGTACTTC.

The chain recombines TRBV7-9 with TRBJ2-7; D tentatively fits TRBD1 or TRBD2 (5 bases each). Germline V gene sequence: CDR1 SEHNR, CDR2 FQNEAQ (reference sequence). V was pared by 4 bases and J by 7 bases, with 11 bases between. CDR3 length: 12 amino acids. Here the CDR3 reads CASSWGLSEQYF. DNA for the CDR3: TGTGCCAGCAGCTGGGGGTTAAGTGAGCAGTACTTC.

The chain uses TRBV28 and TRBJ1-1, with TRBD1 matching 7 bases. Trimming at V came to 8 bases and at J to 6 bases, leaving 9 bases not matched to a gene. Germline V gene lookup returns CDR1 MDHEN and CDR2 SYDVKM. CDR3 length equals 13 residues. DNA for the CDR3: TGTGCCAGCGGCCGACAGGGTCTGCCTGAAGCTTTCTTT. Translation gives CASGRQGLPEAFF.

Many counts were recorded for this clonotype. The rearrangement joins TRBV7-9 to TRBJ2-7; D unresolved. V was trimmed by 1 base and J by 0 bases, leaving 4 bases between them. The CDR3 consists of 13 residues. Germline lookup yields CDR1 SEHNR and CDR2 FQNEAQ (reference sequence). The CDR3 nucleotides read TGTGCCAGCAGCTTAGTGCACTCCTACGAGCAGTACTTC. It encodes CASSLVHSYEQYF.

At least ten counts were recorded for this clonotype. The genes are TRBV7-9 and TRBJ2-5; D perhaps matches TRBD2 (6 bases). Germline V gene lookup returns CDR1 SEHNR and CDR2 FQNEAQ (reference sequence). V lost 5 bases and J lost 0, with 10 bases in between. There are 14 residues in the CDR3. The CDR3 here is CASSPGLDQETQYF. For the CDR3, the DNA is TGTGCCAGCAGCCCGGGACTCGACCAAGAGACCCAGTACTTC. Looking up the rest from reference TRBV7-9 and TRBJ2-5 gives the full variable domain: DTGVSQNPRHKITKRGQNVTFRCDPISEHNRLYWYRQTLGQGPEFLTYFQNEAQLEKSRLLSDRFSAERPKGSFSTLEIQRTEQGDSAMYLCASSPGLDQETQYFGPGTRLLVL.

The rearrangement uses TRBV7-8 and TRBJ2-7; tentatively, D is TRBD1 (5 bases). V was cut by 1 base and J by 3 bases, with 10 bases left in between. CDR3 length: 14 residues. Germline loops: CDR1 SGHVS, CDR2 FQNEAQ. CDR3 region: CASSLDTGFYEQYF. The CDR3 DNA reads as TGTGCCAGCAGCTTAGACACAGGATTCTACGAGCAGTACTTC.

In its sample, this clonotype was seen many times. The chain recombines TRBV28 with TRBJ1-5; 7 bases are a match to TRBD1. Germline CDR1 is MDHEN and CDR2 is SYDVKM. The CDR3 spans 13 residues. The junction had 2 bases not matched to a gene; V was cut back by 3 bases and J by 6 bases. CDR3 in amino acids: CASSFAGGQPQHF. For the CDR3, the DNA is TGTGCCAGCAGTTTTGCAGGGGGTCAGCCCCAGCATTTT.

This clonotype came up once. The chain employs TRBV6-1 and TRBJ2-7; the D is unclear. From germline, CDR1 is MNHNS and CDR2 SASEGT. Trimming removed 9 bases from V and 6 bases from J, with 24 bases in between. The CDR3 contains 15 residues. The CDR3 loop is CASSRNRAPSAEQYF. The CDR3 coding sequence is TGTGCCAGTAGTAGAAACCGGGCTCCCAGCGCCGAGCAGTACTTC.

This clonotype was observed at least ten times. J is TRBJ1-3 and V is TRBV11-2; D is perhaps TRBD1 (5 bases). The CDR3 consists of 16 residues. The germline gives CDR1 SGHAT, CDR2 FQNNGV. The V end lost 4 bases, the J end lost 0 bases, and 13 bases lay between the germline ends. The CDR3 DNA is TGTGCCAGCAGCTCTTCCGGGACCTTCTCTGGAAACACCATATATTTT. It codes for CASSSSGTFSGNTIYF.

In this sample, this clonotype turned up many times. The V call is TRBV20-1, the J call TRBJ2-7; 11 bases are shared with TRBD2. The V segment lost 6 bases and the J segment 2 bases; nucleotides outside the gene matches: 6. The CDR3 spans 14 residues. Germline V gene sequence: CDR1 DFQATT, CDR2 SNEGSKA (reference sequence). CDR3 loop: CSAIIAGGAYEQYF. The CDR3 nucleotides are TGCAGTGCAATAATAGCGGGAGGGGCCTACGAGCAGTACTTC.

The chain links TRBV2 to TRBJ1-5; D gene ambiguous. There are 15 residues in the CDR3. The germline V and J ends were trimmed by 5 bases and 4 bases, with 15 bases remaining between them. CDR1 is SNHLY and CDR2 is FYNNEI in the germline V gene. CDR3 residues: CASSPHSGFNQPQHF. CDR3 nucleotide sequence: TGTGCCAGCAGTCCTCACTCGGGTTTTAATCAGCCCCAGCATTTT.

This clonotype was detected ten times or more. This chain connects TRBV6-2 or TRBV6-3 to TRBJ1-5, with 7 bases identical to TRBD1. Looked up from germline, CDR1 is MNHEY and CDR2 is SVGEGT. CDR3 length equals 15 residues. V gave up 6 bases and J gave up 2 bases; unmatched junction bases: 7. DNA for the CDR3: TGTGCCAGCAGCCCCCACAGGGGAGGCAATCAGCCCCAGCATTTT. It is translated as CASSPHRGGNQPQHF.

Many counts were recorded for this clonotype. The V and J genes are TRBV28 and TRBJ2-7, with TRBD1 matching over 10 bases. Germline trimming cut 5 bases from V and 7 bases from J; bases unmatched to any gene: 11. The CDR3 sequence is 15 residues long. CDR1 is MDHEN, CDR2 SYDVKM, per germline. CDR3 nucleotide sequence: TGTGCCAGCAGTCTGACATGGGACAGGGGAAAAGAGCAGTACTTC. It specifies CASSLTWDRGKEQYF. The full variable domain, its missing parts supplied by reference TRBV28 and TRBJ2-7, is DVKVTQSSRYLVKRTGEKVFLECVQDMDHENMFWYRQDPGLGLRLIYFSYDVKMKEKGDIPEGYSVSREKKERFSLILESASTNQTSMYLCASSLTWDRGKEQYFGPGTRLTVT.

The gene calls are TRBV6-5 and TRBJ1-1; a weak D match, TRBD1 (5 bases). Germline V gene lookup returns CDR1 MNHEY and CDR2 SVGAGI. The V gene lost 0 bases and the J gene lost 1 base, with 15 bases spanning the gap. This CDR3 has 17 amino acids. The CDR3 sequence is CASSYSKGVRWNTEAFF. CDR3 bases: TGTGCCAGCAGTTACTCGAAAGGGGTGCGATGGAACACTGAAGCTTTCTTT.

This clonotype showed up many times. The chain employs TRBV7-9 and TRBJ2-5; no clear D gene. Germline CDR1 and CDR2: SEHNR and FQNEAQ (reference sequence). V lost 5 bases, J lost 4 bases, and 14 bases lay in between. The CDR3 contains 14 residues. The CDR3 DNA reads TGTGCCAGCAGCCCCCAGGCCAAAATAGAGACCCAGTACTTC. Translation gives CASSPQAKIETQYF.

Only one count was recorded for this clonotype. The chain carries TRBV28 and TRBJ1-5; the match to TRBD1 covers 7 bases. Germline CDR1 is MDHEN and CDR2 is SYDVKM. CDR3 size: 18 residues. J lost 4 bases, V lost 4 bases, and 16 bases had no gene match. The CDR3 here is CASSYRTTGYLWNQPQHF. CDR3 DNA: TGTGCCAGCAGTTACCGAACGACAGGGTATCTATGGAATCAGCCCCAGCATTTT.

This chain connects TRBV19 to TRBJ1-1, with D unresolved. This CDR3 contains 17 residues. The V gene's germline CDR1 is LNHDA and CDR2 SQIVND (reference sequence). V was shortened by 4 bases and J by 3 bases, with 21 bases between the two germline ends. CDR3 in amino acids: CASSTPWSLSWDTEAFF. The CDR3 nucleotides are TGTGCCAGTAGTACCCCATGGAGTCTAAGTTGGGACACTGAAGCTTTCTTT.